The following is a T cell receptor beta chain sequence with its context. Its antigen is not known. This sample is part of a study of cytomegalovirus exposure and HLA in healthy donors. Study conclusions and caveats: Testing in vitro showed a few CMV-associated chains specific for CMV antigens.

PCR used 60 Vbeta primers and 13 Jbeta primers. Clones were read by immunoSEQ multiplex PCR, and TCRdb kept only the in-frame ones, dropping some. The table has tens of thousands of clones, approximately 76% seen once. The CDR3 loop spans 15 amino acids. The V gene end was trimmed by 6 bases and the J gene end by 3 bases; junction bases not matched to a gene: 3. The germline V gene encodes CDR1 SGHVS and CDR2 FNYEAQ. This sequence was found in a woman aged 25 to 39 in good health and CMV-seropositive. This chain links TRBV7-6 with TRBJ2-2; the match to TRBD1 covers 11 bases. The sequencing input was PBMCs. The CDR3 region is CASSVGQGDTGELFF. In DNA, the CDR3 is TGTGCCAGCAGTGTGGGACAGGGGGACACCGGGGAGCTGTTTTTT.